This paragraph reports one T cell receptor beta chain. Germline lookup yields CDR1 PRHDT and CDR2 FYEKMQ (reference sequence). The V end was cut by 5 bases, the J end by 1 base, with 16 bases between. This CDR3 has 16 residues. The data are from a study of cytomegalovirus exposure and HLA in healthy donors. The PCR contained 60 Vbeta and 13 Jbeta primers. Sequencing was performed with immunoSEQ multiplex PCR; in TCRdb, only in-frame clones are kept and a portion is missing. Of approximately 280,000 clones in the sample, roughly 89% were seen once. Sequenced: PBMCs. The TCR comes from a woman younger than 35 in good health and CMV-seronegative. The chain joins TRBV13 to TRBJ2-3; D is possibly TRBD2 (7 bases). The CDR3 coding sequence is TGTGCCAGCAGCGATCGGGGGGCTCGGGGCACAGATACGCAGTATTTT. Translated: CASSDRGARGTDTQYF.